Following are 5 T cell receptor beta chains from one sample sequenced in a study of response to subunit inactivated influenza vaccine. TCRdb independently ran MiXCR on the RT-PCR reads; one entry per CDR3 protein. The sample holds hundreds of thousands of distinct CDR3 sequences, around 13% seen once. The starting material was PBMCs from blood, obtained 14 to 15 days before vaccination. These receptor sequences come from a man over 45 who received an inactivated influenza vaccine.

CDR3 bases: TGTGCCAGCAGCTATACAGGGGGAATCAACACTGAAGCTTTCTTT. Protein sequence: CASSYTGGINTEAFF. This chain uses TRBV7-2 with TRBJ1-1; TRBD1 matches at 8 bases. Germline V gene sequence: CDR1 SGHTA, CDR2 FQGNSA. V was pared by 4 bases and J by 2 bases, with 6 bases of the junction left unmatched. The CDR3 sequence is 15 residues long.

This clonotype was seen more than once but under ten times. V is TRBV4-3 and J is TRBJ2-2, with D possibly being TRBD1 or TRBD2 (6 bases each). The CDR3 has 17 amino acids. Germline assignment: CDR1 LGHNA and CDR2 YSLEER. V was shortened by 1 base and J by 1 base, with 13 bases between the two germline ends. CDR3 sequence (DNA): TGCGCCAGCAGCCAAGGTGTGGGGGGCCTGAACACCGGGGAGCTGTTTTTT. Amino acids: CASSQGVGGLNTGELFF.

CDR3 sequence reads: CASSVEARVETQYF. CDR3 sequence (DNA): TGTGCCAGCAGCGTAGAGGCCAGGGTGGAGACCCAGTACTTC. This chain links TRBV9 with TRBJ2-5; tentatively, D is TRBD1 (5 bases). Germline lookup yields CDR1 SGDLS and CDR2 YYNGEE. Trimming shortened V by 0 bases and J by 5 bases, and 11 bases separated the two germline ends. CDR3 length: 14 amino acids.

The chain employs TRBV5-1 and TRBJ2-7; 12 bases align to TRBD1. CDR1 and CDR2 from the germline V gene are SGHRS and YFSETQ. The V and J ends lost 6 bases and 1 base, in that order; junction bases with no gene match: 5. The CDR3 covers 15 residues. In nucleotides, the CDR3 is TGCGCCAGCACCAAGGGACAGGGGGCATCCTACGAGCAGTACTTC. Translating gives CASTKGQGASYEQYF.

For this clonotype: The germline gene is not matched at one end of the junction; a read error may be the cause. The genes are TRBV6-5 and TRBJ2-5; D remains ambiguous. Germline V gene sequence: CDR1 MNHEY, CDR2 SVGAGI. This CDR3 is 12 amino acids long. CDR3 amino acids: CASSYSRRSLSF. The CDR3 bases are TGTGCCAGCAGTTACTCGCGGAGAAGTTTAAGCTTC.